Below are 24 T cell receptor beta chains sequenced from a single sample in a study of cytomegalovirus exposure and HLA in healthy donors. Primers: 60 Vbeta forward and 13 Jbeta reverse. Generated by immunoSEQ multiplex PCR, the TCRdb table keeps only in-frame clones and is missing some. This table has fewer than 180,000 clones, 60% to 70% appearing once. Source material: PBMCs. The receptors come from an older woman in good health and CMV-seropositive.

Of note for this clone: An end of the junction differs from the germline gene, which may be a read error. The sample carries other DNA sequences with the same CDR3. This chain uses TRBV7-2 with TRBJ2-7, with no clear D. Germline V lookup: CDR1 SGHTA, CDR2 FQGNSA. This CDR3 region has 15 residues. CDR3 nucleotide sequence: TGTGCCAGCAGCTTAAATGGGCAGTTCACCTACGAGCAGTACTTT. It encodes CASSLNGQFTYEQYF.

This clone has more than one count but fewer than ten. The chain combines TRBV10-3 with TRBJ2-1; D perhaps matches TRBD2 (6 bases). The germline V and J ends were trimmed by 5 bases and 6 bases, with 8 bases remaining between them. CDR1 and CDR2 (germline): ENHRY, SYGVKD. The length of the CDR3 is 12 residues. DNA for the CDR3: TGTGCCATCAGTCCCGGGAGCAATGAGCAGTTCTTC. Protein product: CAISPGSNEQFF.

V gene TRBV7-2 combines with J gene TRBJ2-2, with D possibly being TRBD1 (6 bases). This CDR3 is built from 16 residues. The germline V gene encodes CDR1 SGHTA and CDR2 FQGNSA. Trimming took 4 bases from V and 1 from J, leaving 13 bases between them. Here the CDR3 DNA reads TGTGCCAGCAGCTACGATAGGGGACAGAACACCGGGGAGCTGTTTTTT. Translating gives CASSYDRGQNTGELFF.

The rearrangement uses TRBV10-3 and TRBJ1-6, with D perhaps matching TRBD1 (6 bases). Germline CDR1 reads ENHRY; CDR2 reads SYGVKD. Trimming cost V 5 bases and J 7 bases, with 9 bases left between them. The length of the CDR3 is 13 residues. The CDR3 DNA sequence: TGTGCCATCAGTAGGACAGAAAATTCACCCCTCCACTTT. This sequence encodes CAISRTENSPLHF.

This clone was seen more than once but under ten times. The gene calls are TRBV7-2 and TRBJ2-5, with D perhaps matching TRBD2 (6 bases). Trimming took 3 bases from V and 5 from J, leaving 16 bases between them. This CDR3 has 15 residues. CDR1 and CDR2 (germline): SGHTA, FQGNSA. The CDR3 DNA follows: TGTGCCAGCAGCTTGGTTTGGGGCCGGGGGGAGACCCAGTACTTC. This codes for CASSLVWGRGETQYF.

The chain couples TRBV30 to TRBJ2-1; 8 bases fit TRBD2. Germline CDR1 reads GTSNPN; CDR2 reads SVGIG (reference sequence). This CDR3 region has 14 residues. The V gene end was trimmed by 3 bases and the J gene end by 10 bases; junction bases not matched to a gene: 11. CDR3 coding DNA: TGTGCCTGGAGGCCTCCGGGACTAGTAGGCGAGCAGTTCTTC. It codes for CAWRPPGLVGEQFF.

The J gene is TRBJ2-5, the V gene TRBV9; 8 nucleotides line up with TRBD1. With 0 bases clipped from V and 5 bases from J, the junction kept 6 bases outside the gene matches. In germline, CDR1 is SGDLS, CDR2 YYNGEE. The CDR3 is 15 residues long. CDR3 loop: CASSVAQGAVETQYF. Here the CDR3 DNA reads TGTGCCAGCAGCGTAGCCCAGGGGGCCGTGGAGACCCAGTACTTC.

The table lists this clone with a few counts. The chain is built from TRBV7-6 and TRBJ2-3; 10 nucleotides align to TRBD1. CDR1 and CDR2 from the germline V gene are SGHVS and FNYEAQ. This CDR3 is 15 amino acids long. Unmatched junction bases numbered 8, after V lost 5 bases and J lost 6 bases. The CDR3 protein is CASSPPGQGRDTQYF. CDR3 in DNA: TGTGCCAGCAGCCCGCCGGGACAGGGGCGGGATACGCAGTATTTT.

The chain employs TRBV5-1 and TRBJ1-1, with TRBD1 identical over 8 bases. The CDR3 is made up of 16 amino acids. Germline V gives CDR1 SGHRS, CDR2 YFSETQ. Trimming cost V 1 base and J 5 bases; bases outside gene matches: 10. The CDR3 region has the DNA TGCGCCAGCAGCTTGCAAGCAGGGGGCTCTCGTACTGAAGCTTTCTTT. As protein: CASSLQAGGSRTEAFF.

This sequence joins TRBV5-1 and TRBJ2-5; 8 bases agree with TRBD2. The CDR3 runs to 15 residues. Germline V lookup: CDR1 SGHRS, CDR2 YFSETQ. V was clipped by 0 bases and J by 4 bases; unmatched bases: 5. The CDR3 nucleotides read TGCGCCAGCAGCTTGGGGACGGGAGGGGGAGAGACCCAGTACTTC. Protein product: CASSLGTGGGETQYF.

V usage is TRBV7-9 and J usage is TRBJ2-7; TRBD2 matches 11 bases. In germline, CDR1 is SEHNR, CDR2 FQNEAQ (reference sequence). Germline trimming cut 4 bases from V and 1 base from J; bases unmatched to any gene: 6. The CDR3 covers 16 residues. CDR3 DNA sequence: TGTGCCAGCAGCTCAGATAGCGGGAGGGTGTCCTACGAGCAGTACTTC. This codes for CASSSDSGRVSYEQYF.

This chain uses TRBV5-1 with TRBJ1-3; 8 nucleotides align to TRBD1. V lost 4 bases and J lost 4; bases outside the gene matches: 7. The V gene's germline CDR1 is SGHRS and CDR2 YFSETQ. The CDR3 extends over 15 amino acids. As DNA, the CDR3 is TGCGCCAGCAGCGTATCAGGGGGCTCAGGAAACACCATATATTTT. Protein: CASSVSGGSGNTIYF.

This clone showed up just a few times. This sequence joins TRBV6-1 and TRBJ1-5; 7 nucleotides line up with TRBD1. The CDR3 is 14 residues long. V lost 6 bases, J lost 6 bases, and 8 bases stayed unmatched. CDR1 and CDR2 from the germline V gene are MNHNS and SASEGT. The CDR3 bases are TGTGCCAGCAGACGTACAGGGGCACGTCAGCCCCAGCATTTT. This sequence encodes CASRRTGARQPQHF.

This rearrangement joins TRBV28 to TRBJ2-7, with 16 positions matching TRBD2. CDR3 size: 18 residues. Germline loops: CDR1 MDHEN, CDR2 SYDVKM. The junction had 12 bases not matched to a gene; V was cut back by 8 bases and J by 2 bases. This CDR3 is CASHWGTSGRGATYEQYF. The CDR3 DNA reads TGTGCCAGCCATTGGGGGACTAGCGGGAGGGGGGCCACCTACGAGCAGTACTTC.

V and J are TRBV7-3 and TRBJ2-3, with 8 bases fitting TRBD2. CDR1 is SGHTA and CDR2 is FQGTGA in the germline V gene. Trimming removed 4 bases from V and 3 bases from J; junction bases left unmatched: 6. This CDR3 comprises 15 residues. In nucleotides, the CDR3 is TGTGCCAGCAGCTCGCAAGCGGGAGTTACAGATACGCAGTATTTT. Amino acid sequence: CASSSQAGVTDTQYF.

CDR3 protein: CASSLGEIRGVRYEQYF. Written as DNA, the CDR3 is TGTGCCAGCAGCTTGGGCGAAATAAGGGGCGTAAGGTACGAGCAGTACTTC. The chain couples TRBV5-6 to TRBJ2-7; tentative D call: TRBD1 (5 bases). In germline, CDR1 is SGHDT, CDR2 YYEEEE. V was trimmed by 0 bases and J by 4 bases, leaving 20 bases between them. There are 17 residues in the CDR3. Filled out from reference TRBV5-6 and TRBJ2-7, the complete variable domain reads DAGVTQSPTHLIKTRGQQVTLRCSPKSGHDTVSWYQQALGQGPQFIFQYYEEEERQRGNFPDRFSGHQFPNYSSELNVNALLLGDSALYLCASSLGEIRGVRYEQYFGPGTRLTVT.

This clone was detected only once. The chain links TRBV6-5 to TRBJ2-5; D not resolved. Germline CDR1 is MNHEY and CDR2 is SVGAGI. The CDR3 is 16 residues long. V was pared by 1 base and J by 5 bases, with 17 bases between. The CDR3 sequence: CASSYFEYPTRETQYF. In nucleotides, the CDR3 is TGTGCCAGCAGTTACTTTGAATACCCAACTCGGGAGACCCAGTACTTC.

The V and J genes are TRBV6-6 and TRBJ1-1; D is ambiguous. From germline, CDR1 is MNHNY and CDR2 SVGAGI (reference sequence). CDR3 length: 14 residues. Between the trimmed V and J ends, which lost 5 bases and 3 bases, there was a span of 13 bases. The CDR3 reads CASSRTERDTEAFF. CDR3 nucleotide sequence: TGTGCCAGCAGTAGGACGGAGAGGGACACTGAAGCTTTCTTT.

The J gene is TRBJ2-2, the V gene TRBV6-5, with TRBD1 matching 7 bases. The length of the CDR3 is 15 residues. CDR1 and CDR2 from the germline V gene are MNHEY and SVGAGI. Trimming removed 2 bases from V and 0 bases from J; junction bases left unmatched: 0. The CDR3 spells CASSYRGPNTGELFF. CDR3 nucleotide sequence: TGTGCCAGCAGTTACAGGGGGCCGAACACCGGGGAGCTGTTTTTT.

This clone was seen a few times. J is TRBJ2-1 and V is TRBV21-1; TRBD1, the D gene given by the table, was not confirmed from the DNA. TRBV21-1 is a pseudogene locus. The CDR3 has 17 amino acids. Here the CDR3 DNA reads TGTGCCAGCAGCAGGGTAAGCGTAACAGGATTGTACAATGAGCAGTTCTTC. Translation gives CASSRVSVTGLYNEQFF.

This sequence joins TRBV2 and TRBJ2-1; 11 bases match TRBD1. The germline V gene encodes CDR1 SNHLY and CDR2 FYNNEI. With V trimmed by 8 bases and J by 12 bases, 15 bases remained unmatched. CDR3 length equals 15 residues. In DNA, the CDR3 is TGTGCCAGCGGGTCCGGGACAGGGGGTATTATGGGGCAGTTCTTC. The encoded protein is CASGSGTGGIMGQFF.

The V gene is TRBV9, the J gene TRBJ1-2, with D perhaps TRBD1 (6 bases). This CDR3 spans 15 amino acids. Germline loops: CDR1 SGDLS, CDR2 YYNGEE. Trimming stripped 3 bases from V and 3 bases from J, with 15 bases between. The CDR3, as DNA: TGTGCCAGCAGCGACCGCGGGGGGCAAGACTATGGCTACACCTTC. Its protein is CASSDRGGQDYGYTF.

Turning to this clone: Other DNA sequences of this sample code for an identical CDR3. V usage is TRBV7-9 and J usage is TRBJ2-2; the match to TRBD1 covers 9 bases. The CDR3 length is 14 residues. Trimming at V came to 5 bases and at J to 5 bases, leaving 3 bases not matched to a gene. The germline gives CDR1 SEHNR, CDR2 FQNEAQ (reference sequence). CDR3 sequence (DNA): TGTGCCAGCAGCAGGGACAGGGTTACCGGGGAGCTGTTTTTT. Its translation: CASSRDRVTGELFF.

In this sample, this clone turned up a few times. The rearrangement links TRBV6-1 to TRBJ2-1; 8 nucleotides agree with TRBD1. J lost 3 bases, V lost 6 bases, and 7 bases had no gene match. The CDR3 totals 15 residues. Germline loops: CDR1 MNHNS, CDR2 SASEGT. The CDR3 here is CASRTDRGVYNEQFF. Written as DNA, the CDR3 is TGTGCCAGCAGAACCGACAGGGGAGTCTACAATGAGCAGTTCTTC.